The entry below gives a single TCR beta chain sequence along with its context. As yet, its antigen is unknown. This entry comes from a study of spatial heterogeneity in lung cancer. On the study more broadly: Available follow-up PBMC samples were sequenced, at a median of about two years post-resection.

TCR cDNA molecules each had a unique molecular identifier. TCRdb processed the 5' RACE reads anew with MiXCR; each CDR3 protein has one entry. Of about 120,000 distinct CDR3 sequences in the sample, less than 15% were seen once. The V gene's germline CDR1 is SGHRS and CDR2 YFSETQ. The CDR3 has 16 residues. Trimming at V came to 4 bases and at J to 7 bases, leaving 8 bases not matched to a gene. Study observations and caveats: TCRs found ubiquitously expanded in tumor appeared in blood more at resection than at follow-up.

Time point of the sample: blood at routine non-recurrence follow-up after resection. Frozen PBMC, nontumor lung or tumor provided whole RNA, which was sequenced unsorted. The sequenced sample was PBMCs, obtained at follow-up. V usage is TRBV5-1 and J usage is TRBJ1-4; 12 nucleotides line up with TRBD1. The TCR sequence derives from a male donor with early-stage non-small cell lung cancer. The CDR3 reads CASSLAGTGGTEKLFF. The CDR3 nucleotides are TGCGCCAGCAGCCTTGCCGGGACAGGGGGCACTGAAAAACTGTTTTTT.